The T cell receptor beta chain described here comes from a study of memory CD4+ T cells and cytomegalovirus serostatus (dated 2019 in TCRdb). Notes on the research overall: The cohort included roughly 35 healthy adults from Belgium, of whom 9 were CMV seropositive and approximately 25 were CMV seronegative. The study sequenced CD4+ memory TCRbeta repertoires of a Belgian cohort with known cytomegalovirus serostatus to replicate a published TCR-based CMV serostatus classifier. Overall study results and their limits: For CMV serostatus prediction, a median bootstrapped AUC of about 0.95 was reached with the original framework, and a median bootstrapped AUC of 0.91 was reached with a US-trained random forest. Among the roughly 160 previously reported CMV-associated TCRbeta sequences, 60 to 70 showed up in the CD4+ memory repertoires, with each one found in between one and five individuals. Only CD4+CD45RO+ memory cells were sequenced, in contrast to the original study, in which naive and memory CD4+ and CD8+ populations were covered. A median bootstrapped AUC of 0.95 with a 95% CI of 0.76-1.00 was achieved on the Belgian cohort by the original-framework classifier. Results were interpreted as suggesting that the CMV-associated TCR signature is largely present in the CD4+ memory repertoire.

Single viable CD3+CD4+CD8-CD45RO+ cells were sorted as memory CD4+ T cells on a FACSAria II. To determine CMV serostatus, a Roche Elecsys assay was used that detects serum IgG against CMV pp150, pp28, p38 and p52. After the samples were thawed, total CD4+ T cells were enriched through positive selection using CD4 magnetic microbeads. The samples came from a different study that was designed specifically to examine the CD4+ T cell memory repertoire. Peripheral blood mononuclear cells were isolated and cryopreserved according to standard operating procedures, and serum was kept at -80 degrees C. The staining used CD3-PerCP (BW264/56), CD4-APC (RPA-T4), CD45RO-PE (UCHT1) and CD8-Pacific Orange (3B5) antibodies, and Sytox blue was used to exclude non-viable cells. The Quick-DNA Microprep Kit was used to extract genomic DNA from the sorted cells. TCRbeta DNA was amplified with the immunoSEQ hsTCRbeta kit following the manufacturer's protocol. An Illumina MiSeq instrument was used to sequence the TCRbeta libraries. In the authors' own workflow: Removing out-of-frame sequences left fewer than 2.5 million distinct TCRbeta sequences, an average of approximately 61,000 per individual. Two values were used to score each individual: the count of around 150 previously reported CMV-associated TCRbeta sequences and the total count of productive distinct TCRbeta sequences. A beta-binomial model was reimplemented in Python, and scikit-learn random forests with default parameters were trained on US cohort data. On the Belgian cohort, classifier performance was reported as the median AUC, along with percentile confidence intervals, across 10,000 bootstrap iterations. What TCRdb holds here is the immuneACCESS table cut down to in-frame rearrangements. Part of the clones is not present; checked against another copy, under half of the missing clones reflect an unresolved V gene, and the others are unexplained. That table gives V, J and clone size, and the DNA gave D and trimming. In all, the sample holds under 80,000 clones, and around 86% of those were seen once. About 1% of the sample is taken by the ten largest.

This clone was observed once. Its antigen is not yet known. There are no base qualities to consult, and no much larger clone falls within one base. CDR1 is given as SGHNT and CDR2 as YENEEA, both from the germline V gene. The CDR3, cysteine through phenylalanine, is 15 amino acids long. Just CDR3 DNA is preserved here, 45 bases in frame from base 1. Cut back by 0 bases and 4 bases, the V and J ends lie 10 bases apart. The chain uses TRBV11-3 and TRBJ2-1; the D gene cannot be resolved beyond TRBD1 or TRBD2, each matching 5 bases. Sequencing input: memory CD4+ T cells from blood. This receptor was identified in an adult in good health and CMV-seronegative. The nucleotide sequence reads TGTGCCAGCAGCTTAGATGGGACGGAATACAATGAGCAGTTCTTC. This yields the protein CASSLDGTEYNEQFF. Outside the CDR3, residues come from the reference TRBV11-3 and TRBJ2-1 proteins, so the full variable domain is: EAGVVQSPRYKIIEKKQPVAFWCNPISGHNTLYWYLQNLGQGPELLIRYENEEAVDDSQLPKDRFSAERLKGVDSTLKIQPAELGDSAVYLCASSLDGTEYNEQFFGPGTRLTVL.